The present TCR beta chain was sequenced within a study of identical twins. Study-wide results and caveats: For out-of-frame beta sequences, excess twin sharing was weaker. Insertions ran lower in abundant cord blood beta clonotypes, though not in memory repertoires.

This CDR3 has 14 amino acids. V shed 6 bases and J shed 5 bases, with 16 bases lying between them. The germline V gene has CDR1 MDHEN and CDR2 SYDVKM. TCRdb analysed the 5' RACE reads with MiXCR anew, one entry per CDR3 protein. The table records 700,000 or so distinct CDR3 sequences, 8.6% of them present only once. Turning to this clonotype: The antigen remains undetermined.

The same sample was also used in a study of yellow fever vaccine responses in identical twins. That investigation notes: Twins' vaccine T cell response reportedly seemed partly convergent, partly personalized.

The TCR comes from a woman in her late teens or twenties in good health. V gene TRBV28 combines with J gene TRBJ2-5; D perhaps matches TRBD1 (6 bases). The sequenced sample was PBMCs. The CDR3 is CASREGGMQETQYF. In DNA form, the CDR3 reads TGTGCCAGCAGAGAAGGGGGTATGCAGGAGACCCAGTACTTC.